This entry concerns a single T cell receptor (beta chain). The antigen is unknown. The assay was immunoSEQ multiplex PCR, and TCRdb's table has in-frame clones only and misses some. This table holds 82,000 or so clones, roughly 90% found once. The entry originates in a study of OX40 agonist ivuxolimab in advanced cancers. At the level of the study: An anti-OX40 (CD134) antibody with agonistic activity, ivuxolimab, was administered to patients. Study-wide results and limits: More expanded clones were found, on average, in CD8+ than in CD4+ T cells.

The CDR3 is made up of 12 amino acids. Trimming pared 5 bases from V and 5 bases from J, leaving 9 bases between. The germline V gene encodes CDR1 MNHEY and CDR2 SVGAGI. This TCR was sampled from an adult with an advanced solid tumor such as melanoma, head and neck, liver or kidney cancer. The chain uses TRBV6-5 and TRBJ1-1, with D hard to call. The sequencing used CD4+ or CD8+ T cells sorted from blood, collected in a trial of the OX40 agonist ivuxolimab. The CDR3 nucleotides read TGTGCCAGCAGTAACCGTAGGACTGAAGCTTTCTTT. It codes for CASSNRRTEAFF.